This T cell receptor beta chain was identified in a study of shared clonotypes between healthy human individuals. Germline CDR1 is MGHRA and CDR2 is YSYEKL. The V end was cut by 4 bases, the J end by 3 bases, with 16 bases between. The CDR3 is 15 amino acids. As for this clone: The antigen remains undetermined.

In the original processing: As immunoSEQ supplied junction-only sequences (without quality scores), filtering differed. This table comes from immunoSEQ multiplex PCR, and its TCRdb copy is limited to in-frame clones, with some not included. For V, J and clone size, that table is used; D and trimming come from the DNA. The repertoire has millions of clones, 85% to 95% of them found once; the top ten carry 0.9% to 1.4%. CD8 cells regarded as naive lacked CD45RO, were positively chosen for CCR7, and omitted terminally differentiated effector memory CD45RA+ cells. Healthy adults negative for HIV, lacking recent acute infections or vaccinations, served as donors. Study-wide points: A handful of donors had roughly 5.2% of their naive CD4 clonotypes in common. Clonotype sharing among the donors was expected to vary with sequencing depth.

The TCR sequence derives from a man aged 18 to 29 in good health. Sequencing was done on a sample of naive CD8+ T cells sorted from blood. This chain links TRBV4-1 with TRBJ2-7, with D perhaps TRBD2 (6 bases). The CDR3 spells CASSLGGSEFYEQYF. The CDR3 DNA reads TGCGCCAGCAGCCTAGGAGGGAGCGAATTCTACGAGCAGTACTTC.